This T cell receptor (beta chain) comes out of a study of cytomegalovirus exposure and HLA in healthy donors. The PCR used 60 Vbeta and 13 Jbeta primers. Generated by immunoSEQ multiplex PCR, the TCRdb table keeps only in-frame clones and is missing some. The repertoire has under 200,000 clones, about four fifths of them found once; the top ten carry around 0.46%. The table lists this clone with a count of one. Its antigen remains unknown. General study points: In a later analysis, a missense DCLRE1C variant was linked to TCR beta V- and J-gene trimming. Serostatus for CMV was the only available immune exposure information.

The CDR3 is made up of 14 amino acids. Germline CDR1 and CDR2: SGHRS and YFSETQ. V lost 4 bases and J 0 bases, leaving 7 bases between the germline ends. The receptor's source is a woman aged 50 to 65 in good health and CMV-seronegative. This chain joins TRBV5-1 and TRBJ2-2; D gene uncertain. The sample comprised PBMCs. CDR3 nucleotides: TGCGCCAGCAGCCCGACAACGAACACCGGGGAGCTGTTTTTT. This encodes CASSPTTNTGELFF.